This passage covers 13 T cell receptor beta chains from one sample sequenced in a study of vaccination effects on CD4 cells after COVID-19. The repertoire was sequenced with immunoSEQ multiplex PCR; TCRdb's copy has only in-frame clones and lacks some. The sample has under 35,000 clones; approximately 71% are singletons. ViraFEST expansion of antigen-specific CD4+ T cells with viral peptide pools preceded sequencing. Once cultured for around 11 days, the cells underwent separation to obtain CD4+ T cells. Vaccination of participants consisted of two doses of either the BNT162b2 or mRNA-1273 vaccine. Their recognized antigens are unknown. Here the sequenced sample was CD4+ T cells from PBMCs cultured with HCoV-NL63 spike peptides, taken after COVID-19 vaccination. All receptors come from a human donor who received a COVID-19 vaccine.

The chain joins TRBV10-3 to TRBJ1-3; D is uncertain. Germline CDR1 and CDR2: ENHRY and SYGVKD. V lost 3 bases to trimming and J lost 4 bases, with 10 bases between them. CDR3 length: 14 amino acids. The CDR3 reads CAISEPTGGNTIYF. The CDR3 region has the DNA TGTGCCATCAGTGAACCCACCGGGGGAAACACCATATATTTT.

The chain uses TRBV5-1 and TRBJ1-1; D is unclear. Germline V gene data show CDR1 as SGHRS and CDR2 as YFSETQ. The CDR3 totals 14 residues. Trimming stripped 0 bases from V and 9 bases from J, with 15 bases between. The CDR3 spells CASSLATTEDKAFF. The CDR3 DNA reads as TGCGCCAGCAGCTTGGCCACGACGGAAGATAAAGCTTTCTTT.

The chain joins TRBV10-2 to TRBJ2-3; D not certain. V was clipped by 1 base and J by 4 bases, with 3 bases between them. The CDR3 runs 12 residues. Germline CDR1 is WSHSY and CDR2 is SAAADI. This CDR3 is CASSEFPDTQYF. The CDR3 region has the DNA TGCGCCAGCAGTGAGTTCCCAGATACGCAGTATTTT.

The rearrangement links TRBV19 to TRBJ2-5; TRBD2 matches at 7 bases. The CDR3 covers 14 residues. Germline trimming cut 3 bases from V and 4 bases from J; bases unmatched to any gene: 5. Germline V gene data show CDR1 as LNHDA and CDR2 as SQIVND (reference sequence). The DNA for the CDR3 is TGTGCCAGTAGTATTTGGGAGGGACGAGAGACCCAGTACTTC. This codes for CASSIWEGRETQYF.

This chain joins TRBV30 and TRBJ1-5; possible D gene TRBD1, 5 bases. The V and J ends lost 1 base and 3 bases respectively, with 13 bases between them. This CDR3 has 15 residues. Germline CDR1 is GTSNPN and CDR2 is SVGIG (reference sequence). DNA for the CDR3: TGTGCCTGGAGTGCAAAGGGACTGTACAATCAGCCCCAGCATTTT. Its translation is CAWSAKGLYNQPQHF.

The chain carries TRBV19 and TRBJ1-1; unclear D gene. V shed 3 bases and J shed 1 base, with 12 bases lying between them. Per germline, CDR1 LNHDA and CDR2 SQIVND (reference sequence). This CDR3 comprises 15 residues. The CDR3 protein is CASSMGITENTEAFF. The CDR3 region has the DNA TGTGCCAGTAGTATGGGTATCACAGAGAACACTGAAGCTTTCTTT.

The rearrangement uses TRBV29-1 and TRBJ2-7; maybe TRBD1 (5 bases). The ends were cut back, 4 bases at V and 1 base at J, with 8 bases in the middle. The CDR3 loop spans 12 amino acids. Germline V gene data show CDR1 as SQVTM and CDR2 as ANQGSEA. CDR3 sequence: CSVVTASYEQYF. The CDR3 bases are TGCAGCGTTGTGACAGCATCCTACGAGCAGTACTTC.

The chain combines TRBV6-6 with TRBJ1-2; unclear D gene. This CDR3 is 14 amino acids long. Trimming cost V 2 bases and J 4 bases, with 11 bases left between them. The germline V gene encodes CDR1 MNHNY and CDR2 SVGAGI (reference sequence). This CDR3 reads CASSYPGLSYGYTF. DNA for the CDR3: TGTGCCAGCAGTTACCCCGGACTTAGCTATGGCTACACCTTC.

The chain carries TRBV25-1 and TRBJ1-2; D is unresolved. V lost 1 base, J lost 4 bases, and 7 bases lay in between. Germline-derived CDR1 and CDR2 are MGHDK and SYGVNS. The CDR3 loop spans 13 amino acids. The CDR3 DNA reads TGTGCCAGCAGTGAATCCGGTTTCTATGGCTACACCTTC. Its protein is CASSESGFYGYTF.

V is TRBV7-9 and J is TRBJ1-1; 7 nucleotides match TRBD1. Germline-derived CDR1 and CDR2 are SEHNR and FQNEAQ (reference sequence). The CDR3 covers 15 residues. The V segment lost 4 bases and the J segment 1 base; nucleotides outside the gene matches: 6. In nucleotides, the CDR3 is TGTGCCAGCAGCTCATACAGGGGTTCGAACACTGAAGCTTTCTTT. As protein: CASSSYRGSNTEAFF.

This clone has a single count. The chain recombines TRBV11-1 with TRBJ1-1, with no clear D. CDR1 and CDR2 (germline): SGHAT, FQDESV (reference sequence). V was shortened by 2 bases and J by 0 bases, with 1 base between the two germline ends. This CDR3 has 12 amino acids. The CDR3 protein is CASSLLNTEAFF. The CDR3 DNA sequence: TGTGCCAGCAGCTTACTGAACACTGAAGCTTTCTTT.

CDR3: CASSPISGGEQFF. The DNA of the CDR3 is TGTGCCAGCTCACCTATATCGGGGGGTGAGCAGTTCTTC. The rearrangement links TRBV18 to TRBJ2-1, with 7 positions matching TRBD2. CDR1 and CDR2 (germline): KGHSH, LQKENI. The ends lost 3 bases at V and 9 bases at J; junction bases unmatched: 5. The length of the CDR3 is 13 residues.

The genes are TRBV12-3 or TRBV12-4 and TRBJ2-4; D is undetermined. The CDR3 sequence is 13 residues long. V shed 7 bases and J shed 8 bases, with 15 bases lying between them. DNA of the CDR3: TGTGCCAGCACCGGGCATTCGGCAGACATTCAGTACTTC. It specifies CASTGHSADIQYF.